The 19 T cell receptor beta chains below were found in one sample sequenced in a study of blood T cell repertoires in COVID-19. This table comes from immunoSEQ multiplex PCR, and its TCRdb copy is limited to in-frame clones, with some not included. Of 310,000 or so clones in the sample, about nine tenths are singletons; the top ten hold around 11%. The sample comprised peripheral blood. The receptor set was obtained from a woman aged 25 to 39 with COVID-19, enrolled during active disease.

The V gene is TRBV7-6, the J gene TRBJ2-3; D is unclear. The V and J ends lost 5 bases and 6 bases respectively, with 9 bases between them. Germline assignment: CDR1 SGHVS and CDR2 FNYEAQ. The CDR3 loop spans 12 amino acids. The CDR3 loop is CASSPQLDTQYF. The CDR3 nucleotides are TGTGCCAGCAGCCCACAGTTGGATACGCAGTATTTT.

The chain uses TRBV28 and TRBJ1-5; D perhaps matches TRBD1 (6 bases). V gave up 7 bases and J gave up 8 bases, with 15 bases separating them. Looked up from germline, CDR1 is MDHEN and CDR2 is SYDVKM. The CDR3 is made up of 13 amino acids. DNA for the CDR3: TGTGCCAGCAAAGGGGGTGGGGTAGAGCCCCAGCATTTT. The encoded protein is CASKGGGVEPQHF.

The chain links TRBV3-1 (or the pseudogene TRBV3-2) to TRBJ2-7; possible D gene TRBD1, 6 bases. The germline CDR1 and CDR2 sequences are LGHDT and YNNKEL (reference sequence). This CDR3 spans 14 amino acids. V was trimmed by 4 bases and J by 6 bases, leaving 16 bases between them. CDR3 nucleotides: TGTGCCAGCAGCCCCCCGACAGGCCCACGCGAGCAGTACTTC. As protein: CASSPPTGPREQYF.

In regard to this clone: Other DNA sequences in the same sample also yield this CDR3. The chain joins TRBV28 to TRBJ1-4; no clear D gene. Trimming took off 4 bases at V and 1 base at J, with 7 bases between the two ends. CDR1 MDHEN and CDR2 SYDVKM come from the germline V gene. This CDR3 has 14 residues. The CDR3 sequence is CASSSPVTNEKLFF. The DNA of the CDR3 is TGTGCCAGCAGTTCACCGGTAACTAATGAAAAACTGTTTTTT.

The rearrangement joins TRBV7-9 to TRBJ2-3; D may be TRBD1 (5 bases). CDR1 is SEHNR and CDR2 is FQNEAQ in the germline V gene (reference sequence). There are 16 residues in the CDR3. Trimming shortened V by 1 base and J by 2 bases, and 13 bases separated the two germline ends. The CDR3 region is CASSLVGPTVTDTQYF. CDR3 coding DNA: TGTGCCAGCAGCTTAGTCGGCCCGACAGTCACAGATACGCAGTATTTT.

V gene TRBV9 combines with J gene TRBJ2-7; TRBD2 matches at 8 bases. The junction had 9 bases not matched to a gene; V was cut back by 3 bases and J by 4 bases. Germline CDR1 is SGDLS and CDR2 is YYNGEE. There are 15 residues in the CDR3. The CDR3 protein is CASSALAAGWYEQYF. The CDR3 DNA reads TGTGCCAGCAGCGCACTAGCGGCAGGTTGGTACGAGCAGTACTTC.

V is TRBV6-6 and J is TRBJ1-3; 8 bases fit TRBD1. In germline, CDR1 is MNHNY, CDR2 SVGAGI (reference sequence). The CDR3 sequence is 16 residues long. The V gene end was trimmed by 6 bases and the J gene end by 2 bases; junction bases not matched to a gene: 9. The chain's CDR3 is CASRATGTGTGNTIYF. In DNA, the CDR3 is TGTGCCAGCAGGGCTACCGGGACAGGCACTGGAAACACCATATATTTT.

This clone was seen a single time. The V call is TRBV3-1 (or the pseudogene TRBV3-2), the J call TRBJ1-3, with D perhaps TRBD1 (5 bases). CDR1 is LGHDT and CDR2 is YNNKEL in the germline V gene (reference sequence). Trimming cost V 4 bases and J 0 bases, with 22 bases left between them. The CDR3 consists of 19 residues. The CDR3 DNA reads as TGTGCCAGCAGCCTCCACTCCCGACAGAGCCTTATCTCTGGAAACACCATATATTTT. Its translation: CASSLHSRQSLISGNTIYF.

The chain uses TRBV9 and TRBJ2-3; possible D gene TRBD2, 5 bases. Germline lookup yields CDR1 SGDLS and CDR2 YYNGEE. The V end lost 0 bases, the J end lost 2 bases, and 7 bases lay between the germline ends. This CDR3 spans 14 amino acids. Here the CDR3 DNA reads TGTGCCAGCAGCGTAGTTAGCGCCACAGATACGCAGTATTTT. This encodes CASSVVSATDTQYF.

CDR3 bases: TGTGCCATCAGTCCGGGACAGGGCCGCACCGGGGAGCTGTTTTTT. Encoded protein: CAISPGQGRTGELFF. This chain links TRBV10-3 with TRBJ2-2; 9 positions agree with TRBD1. CDR3 length equals 15 residues. Germline V gene lookup returns CDR1 ENHRY and CDR2 SYGVKD. The trim removed 5 bases at V and 4 bases at J, leaving 5 bases unmatched.

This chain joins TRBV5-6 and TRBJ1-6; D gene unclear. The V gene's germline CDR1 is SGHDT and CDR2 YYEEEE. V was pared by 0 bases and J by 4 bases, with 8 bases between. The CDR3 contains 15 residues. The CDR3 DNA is TGTGCCAGCAGCTTGGGGGAGCTATATAATTCACCCCTCCACTTT. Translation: CASSLGELYNSPLHF.

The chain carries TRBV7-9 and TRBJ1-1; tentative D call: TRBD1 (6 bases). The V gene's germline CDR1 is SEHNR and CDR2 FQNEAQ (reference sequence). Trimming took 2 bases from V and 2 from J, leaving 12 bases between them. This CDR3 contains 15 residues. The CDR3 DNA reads TGTGCCAGCAGCTTACCAACAGGGCGAAACACTGAAGCTTTCTTT. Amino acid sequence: CASSLPTGRNTEAFF.

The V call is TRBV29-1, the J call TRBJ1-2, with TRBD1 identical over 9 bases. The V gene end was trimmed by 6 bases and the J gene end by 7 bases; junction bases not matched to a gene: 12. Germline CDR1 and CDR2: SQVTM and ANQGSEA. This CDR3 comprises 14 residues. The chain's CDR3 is CSVPRTQGAGGYTF. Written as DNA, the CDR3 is TGCAGCGTCCCTCGGACACAGGGGGCAGGTGGCTACACCTTC.

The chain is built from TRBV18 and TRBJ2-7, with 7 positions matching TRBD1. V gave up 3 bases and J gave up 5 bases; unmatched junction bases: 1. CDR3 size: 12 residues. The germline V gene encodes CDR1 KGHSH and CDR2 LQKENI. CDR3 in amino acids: CASSPTGHEQYF. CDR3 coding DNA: TGTGCCAGCTCACCGACAGGGCACGAGCAGTACTTC.

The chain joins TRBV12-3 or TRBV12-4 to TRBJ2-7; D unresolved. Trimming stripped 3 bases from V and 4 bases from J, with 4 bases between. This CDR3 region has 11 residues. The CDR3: CASSLEYEQYF. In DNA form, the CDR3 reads TGTGCCAGCAGTTTGGAGTACGAGCAGTACTTC.

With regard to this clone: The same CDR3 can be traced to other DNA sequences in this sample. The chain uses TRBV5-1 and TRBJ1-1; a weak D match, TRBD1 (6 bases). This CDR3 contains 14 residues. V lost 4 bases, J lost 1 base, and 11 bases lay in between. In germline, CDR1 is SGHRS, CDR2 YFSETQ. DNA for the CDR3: TGCGCCAGCAGCCTAGTGACAGGGAACACTGAAGCTTTCTTT. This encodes CASSLVTGNTEAFF.

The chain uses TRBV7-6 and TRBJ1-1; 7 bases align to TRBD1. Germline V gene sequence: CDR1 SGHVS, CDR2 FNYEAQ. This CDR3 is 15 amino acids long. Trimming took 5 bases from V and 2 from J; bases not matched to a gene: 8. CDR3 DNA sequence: TGTGCCAGCAGCGTTATACAGGGGACAAACACTGAAGCTTTCTTT. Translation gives CASSVIQGTNTEAFF.

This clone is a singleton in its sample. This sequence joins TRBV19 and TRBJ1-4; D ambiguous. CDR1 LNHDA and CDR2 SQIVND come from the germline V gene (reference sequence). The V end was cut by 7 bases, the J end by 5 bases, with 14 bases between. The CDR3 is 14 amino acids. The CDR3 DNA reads TGTGCCAGTACCCCGGGAGGGATCAATGAAAAACTGTTTTTT. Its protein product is CASTPGGINEKLFF.

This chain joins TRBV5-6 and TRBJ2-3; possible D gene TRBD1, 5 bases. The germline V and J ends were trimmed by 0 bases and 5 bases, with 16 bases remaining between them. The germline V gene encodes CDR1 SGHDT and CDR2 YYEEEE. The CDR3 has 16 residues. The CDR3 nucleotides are TGTGCCAGCAGCTTGGACCCAGGGTGGGCGCTAGATACGCAGTATTTT. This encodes CASSLDPGWALDTQYF.